This note documents a single TCR beta chain sequence. Authors' analysis steps: Amplification of reference gene primers was used by the study to estimate nucleated cell counts. Using immunoSEQ multiplex PCR, the repertoire was profiled, and TCRdb retains in-frame clones only, with some absent. V and J calls and clone size are copied from that table; D and trimming were computed from the DNA. The sample consists of under 350,000 clones, around nine tenths of them appearing once. The sample originates from a study of blood T cell repertoires in COVID-19. Study in general: Acute and convalescent COVID-19 specimens originated in the United States, Italy and Spain. The analysed material was cDNA or gDNA that came from T cells, B-cell-depleted T cells, or PBMCs.

With V trimmed by 2 bases and J by 5 bases, 11 bases remained unmatched. This CDR3 has 17 amino acids. Germline CDR1 reads LNHDA; CDR2 reads SQIVND (reference sequence). Sequencing used peripheral blood. The genes are TRBV19 and TRBJ2-1; 8 bases map to TRBD2. The clonotype originates from a man aged 50-60 years with acute or convalescent COVID-19. CDR3 bases: TGTGCCAGTAGTATAAGGGCCCCCAGCGGGGGAGACAATGAGCAGTTCTTC. As protein: CASSIRAPSGGDNEQFF.